The clone carrying this T cell receptor (beta chain) was counted a few times. The investigators reverse transcribed all of the isolated RNA, so they sequenced expressed TCRB transcripts. The method was immunoSEQ multiplex PCR; TCRdb's version includes in-frame clones alone and lacks a portion of them. The data show 350,000 to 400,000 clones, more than 13% seen once. CD4+ naive, central memory, regulatory and stem cell-like memory subsets were isolated by sorting on CD45RO/CCR7/CD25/CD127/CD95/CD27. Each sorted fraction was over 95% pure. This sample is part of a study of beta chain features in type 1 diabetes. V was trimmed by 5 bases and J by 5 bases, leaving 16 bases between them. The CDR3 has 14 residues. Germline V gene data show CDR1 as SGHRS and CDR2 as YFSETQ.

The source is a woman under 30 in good health. Material: naive CD4+ T cells from blood. The rearrangement joins TRBV5-1 to TRBJ2-5, with D perhaps matching TRBD2 (7 bases). CDR3 nucleotides: TGCGCCAGCAGTCGCGGGGGCCCCCGCGAGACCCAGTACTTC. Protein: CASSRGGPRETQYF.